This TCR beta chain was recovered during a study of blood T cell repertoires in COVID-19. Trimming took off 2 bases at V and 11 bases at J, with 13 bases between the two ends. The V gene's germline CDR1 is SGHNT and CDR2 YENEEA. The CDR3 has 14 amino acids. TCRdb's table, derived via immunoSEQ multiplex PCR, lists solely in-frame clones and lacks some. The sample records approximately 270,000 clones, about nine tenths being singletons. This TCR came from a woman aged 25 to 39 with COVID-19, enrolled during active disease. The specimen sequenced was peripheral blood. This chain links TRBV11-3 with TRBJ1-6; D is possibly TRBD1 (5 bases). CDR3 coding DNA: TGTGCCAGCAGCTTATCAGGGAGGAGAGCACCCCTCCACTTT. Translated: CASSLSGRRAPLHF.